The 17 T cell receptor beta chains presented below share a single source sample, sequenced in a study of cytomegalovirus exposure and HLA in healthy donors (dated by TCRdb to the late 2010s). The library relied on the immunoSEQ multiplex PCR assay. TCRdb's version of the immuneACCESS table is confined to in-frame rearrangements and falls short of the full clone set. An unresolved V gene accounts for under half of the shortfall where checked; the remainder is of unknown origin. The table for this sample lists some 170,000 clones; roughly 86% of them were counted only once. The ten biggest clones cover approximately 7% of the sample. The sample taken for sequencing was PBMCs. All receptors derive from a man aged 30 to 45 in good health and CMV-seropositive.

This chain uses TRBV19 with TRBJ1-1; tentative D call: TRBD1 (6 bases). Trimming took 6 bases from V and 0 from J, leaving 8 bases between them. This CDR3 is 13 amino acids long. Germline CDR1 and CDR2: LNHDA and SQIVND (reference sequence). The CDR3 DNA sequence: TGTGCCAGTAGGGACAGTTTGAACACTGAAGCTTTCTTT. It yields the protein CASRDSLNTEAFF.

This chain joins TRBV27 and TRBJ1-2; 9 nucleotides align to TRBD1. The trim removed 5 bases at V and 7 bases at J, leaving 5 bases unmatched. Germline-derived CDR1 and CDR2 are MNHEY and SMNVEV (reference sequence). This CDR3 region has 13 residues. CDR3 in DNA: TGTGCCAGCAGTAACAGGGGGCTCGGTGGCTACACCTTC. Its translation: CASSNRGLGGYTF.

A word on this clone: One junction end does not reproduce the germline sequence, and a read error may be involved. The rearrangement uses TRBV7-9 and TRBJ2-7; 7 nucleotides line up with TRBD1. This CDR3 comprises 15 residues. Germline lookup yields CDR1 SEHNR and CDR2 FQNEAQ (reference sequence). The CDR3 DNA is TGTGCCAGCAGCGAATCCCGACAGGGCTCCCACGAGCAGTACTTC. Translation: CASSESRQGSHEQYF.

This clone was detected only once. Other DNA sequences in this sample translate to the same CDR3. V is TRBV19 and J is TRBJ1-1; D is possibly TRBD1 (5 bases). Trimming left V 3 bases short and J 1 base short, with 9 bases between. Germline V gene data show CDR1 as LNHDA and CDR2 as SQIVND (reference sequence). The CDR3 extends over 14 amino acids. The DNA of the CDR3 is TGTGCCAGTAGTATCCGGGGGGAGAACACTGAAGCTTTCTTT. Protein: CASSIRGENTEAFF.

The sample holds a few counts of this clone. This rearrangement joins TRBV19 to TRBJ1-2; perhaps TRBD1 as D (5 bases). The V and J ends lost 1 base and 3 bases respectively, with 18 bases between them. This CDR3 is built from 17 residues. Germline CDR1 reads LNHDA; CDR2 reads SQIVND (reference sequence). In DNA, the CDR3 is TGTGCCAGTAGTATAGCTCATGGGACTCGCAGGTACTATGGCTACACCTTC. It codes for CASSIAHGTRRYYGYTF.

The V call is TRBV18, the J call TRBJ2-7, with 9 positions matching TRBD1. Germline loops: CDR1 KGHSH, CDR2 LQKENI. The CDR3 runs 17 residues. Germline trimming cut 4 bases from V and 3 bases from J; bases unmatched to any gene: 13. CDR3 in amino acids: CASSLTQFRDRDYEQYF. In DNA, the CDR3 is TGTGCCAGCTCACTAACCCAGTTCCGGGACAGGGACTACGAGCAGTACTTC.

The rearrangement links TRBV28 to TRBJ1-2; D perhaps matches TRBD1 (5 bases). CDR3 size: 13 residues. Trimming shortened V by 2 bases and J by 7 bases, and 11 bases separated the two germline ends. Germline-derived CDR1 and CDR2 are MDHEN and SYDVKM. DNA of the CDR3: TGTGCCAGCAGTTTAGGGGCTCTGGGTGGCTACACCTTC. Protein product: CASSLGALGGYTF.

The chain combines TRBV15 with TRBJ2-1, with D tentatively TRBD1 or TRBD2 (7 bases each). V was clipped by 5 bases and J by 7 bases, with 18 bases between them. Germline V gene data show CDR1 as LNHNV and CDR2 as YYDKDF (reference sequence). CDR3 length: 15 residues. Here the CDR3 reads CATSAGGAIFNEQFF. The CDR3 DNA reads as TGTGCCACCAGCGCAGGGGGGGCAATTTTTAATGAGCAGTTCTTC.

The V call is TRBV29-1, the J call TRBJ2-2; D remains unclear. CDR3 length: 19 amino acids. Germline V gives CDR1 SQVTM, CDR2 ANQGSEA. Trimming took 1 base from V and 1 from J, leaving 22 bases between them. CDR3 coding DNA: TGCAGCGTTGAAGGGTTAAGGTTGGCGCCAACTGAGAACACCGGGGAGCTGTTTTTT. This sequence encodes CSVEGLRLAPTENTGELFF.

This sequence joins TRBV5-1 and TRBJ2-3; 11 bases align to TRBD2. The germline CDR1 and CDR2 sequences are SGHRS and YFSETQ. The ends lost 3 bases at V and 1 base at J; junction bases unmatched: 4. The CDR3 runs 16 residues. The CDR3 DNA follows: TGCGCCAGCAGCTCAATAGCGGGAGGGGGCACAGATACGCAGTATTTT. Residues: CASSSIAGGGTDTQYF.

The chain links TRBV6-5 to TRBJ2-3, with unresolved D. Germline lookup yields CDR1 MNHEY and CDR2 SVGAGI. The germline V and J ends were trimmed by 2 bases and 6 bases, with 9 bases remaining between them. The CDR3 consists of 13 residues. The CDR3 nucleotides read TGTGCCAGCAGTTACGTGGGTGCGGATACGCAGTATTTT. It yields the protein CASSYVGADTQYF.

This chain joins TRBV27 and TRBJ2-2; D may be TRBD1 (5 bases). The CDR3 runs to 14 residues. Trimming left V 3 bases short and J 4 bases short, with 9 bases between. Germline CDR1 reads MNHEY; CDR2 reads SMNVEV (reference sequence). CDR3 sequence reads: CASSLGQATGELFF. The CDR3 nucleotides are TGTGCCAGCAGTTTGGGGCAGGCCACCGGGGAGCTGTTTTTT.

The V and J genes are TRBV19 and TRBJ2-3; 8 bases align to TRBD2. This CDR3 is built from 13 residues. V gave up 6 bases and J gave up 4 bases; unmatched junction bases: 3. Germline assignment: CDR1 LNHDA and CDR2 SQIVND (reference sequence). The CDR3 DNA is TGTGCCAGTAGGCGGGAGGCCCCAGATACGCAGTATTTT. Protein sequence: CASRREAPDTQYF.

The rearrangement uses TRBV25-1 and TRBJ2-7, with TRBD1 matching 7 bases. In germline, CDR1 is MGHDK, CDR2 SYGVNS. This CDR3 comprises 15 residues. V lost 3 bases, J lost 2 bases, and 7 bases stayed unmatched. This CDR3 is CASSEGQYLAYEQYF. The CDR3 nucleotides read TGTGCCAGCAGTGAGGGACAGTACCTCGCCTACGAGCAGTACTTC.

As to this clone: This specimen includes other DNA sequences encoding the same CDR3. The chain is built from TRBV9 and TRBJ2-5; TRBD1 aligns across 8 bases. J gave up 2 bases and V 0 bases, and 6 bases lay outside the gene matches. This CDR3 has 16 residues. CDR1 and CDR2 from the germline V gene are SGDLS and YYNGEE. CDR3 amino acids: CASSVGGTGGQETQYF. The DNA of the CDR3 is TGTGCCAGCAGCGTAGGGGGAACAGGGGGACAAGAGACCCAGTACTTC.

This clone was recorded many times. The CDR3 reads CATSRGTVSYNEQFF. The CDR3 region has the DNA TGTGCCACCAGCAGAGGTACTGTCTCCTACAATGAGCAGTTCTTC. The V gene is TRBV15, the J gene TRBJ2-1; D is uncertain. The CDR3 consists of 15 residues. With 1 base removed from V and 0 bases from J, the gap between germline ends came to 7 bases. Germline assignment: CDR1 LNHNV and CDR2 YYDKDF (reference sequence).

This chain uses TRBV6-1 with TRBJ1-1; no clear D gene. Germline CDR1 MNHNS, CDR2 SASEGT. Trimming removed 5 bases at V and 6 bases at J, with 16 bases between. The CDR3 spans 14 residues. The chain's CDR3 is CASSSGPEMAEAFF. The CDR3 nucleotides read TGTGCCAGCAGTAGTGGACCCGAGATGGCTGAAGCTTTCTTT.